This entry features one T cell receptor (beta chain) sequence. The repertoire was sequenced with immunoSEQ multiplex PCR; TCRdb's copy has only in-frame clones and lacks some. Of 100,000 or so clones in the sample, around three quarters were seen once. This entry belongs to a study of control samples from healthy donors and cancer patients. V was cut by 6 bases and J by 0 bases, with 17 bases left in between. CDR1 and CDR2 (germline): KGHSH, LQKENI. This CDR3 spans 16 amino acids. The genes are TRBV18 and TRBJ1-1; D is unresolved. Sequencing was performed on blood. This TCR came from a woman under 40 in good health. CDR3 amino acids: CASSLEAGFMNTEAFF. In DNA, the CDR3 is TGTGCCAGCTCGCTTGAGGCGGGCTTCATGAACACTGAAGCTTTCTTT.